This entry concerns a single T cell receptor (beta chain). Its specificity is unknown. Unique molecular identifiers were incorporated into the prepared TCRbeta library. TCRdb reprocessed the PCR reads via MiXCR and lists one record per CDR3 protein. In the table there are approximately 1,000,000 distinct CDR3 sequences, roughly 29% of which are singletons. The entry originates in a study of T-cell reconstitution after alpha-beta-depleted transplantation in children. Trimming pared 11 bases from V and 5 bases from J, leaving 18 bases between. CDR1 and CDR2 from the germline V gene are MNHNS and SASEGT. This CDR3 region has 13 residues. Regarding the study as a whole: After transplant, high TCRbeta diversity at day 60 in some patients arose from surviving recipient T cells and thymic progenitors. T cells produced anew were the main source of T-cell counts and diversity one year after transplant.

Sequenced here: PBMCs, mostly from graft donor cells, sampled 360 days after TCRalphabeta/CD19-depleted stem cell transplant. This sequence joins TRBV6-1 and TRBJ1-2, with no clear D. This clonotype originated in a boy under two years old who had a stem cell transplant for SCID, so the T cells may come from the graft donor. The CDR3 nucleotides are TGTGCCGGCCGAGAGGGATTTCGGTATGGCTACACCTTC. Protein: CAGREGFRYGYTF.